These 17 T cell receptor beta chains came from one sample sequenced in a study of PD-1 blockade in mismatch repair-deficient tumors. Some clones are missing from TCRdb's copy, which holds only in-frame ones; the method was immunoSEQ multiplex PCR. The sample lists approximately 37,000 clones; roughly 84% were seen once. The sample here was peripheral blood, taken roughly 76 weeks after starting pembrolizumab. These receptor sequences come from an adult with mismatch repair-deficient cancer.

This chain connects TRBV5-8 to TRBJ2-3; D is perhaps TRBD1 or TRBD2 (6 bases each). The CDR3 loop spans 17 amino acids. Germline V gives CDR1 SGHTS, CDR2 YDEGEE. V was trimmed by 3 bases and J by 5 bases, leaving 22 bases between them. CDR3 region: CASSWGRSSGGGDTQYF. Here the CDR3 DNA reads TGTGCCAGCAGCTGGGGTCGGAGTAGCGGAGGGGGAGATACGCAGTATTTT.

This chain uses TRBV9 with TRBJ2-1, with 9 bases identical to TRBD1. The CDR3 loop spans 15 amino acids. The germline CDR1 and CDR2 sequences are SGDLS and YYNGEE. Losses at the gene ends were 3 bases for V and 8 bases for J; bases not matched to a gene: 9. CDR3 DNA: TGTGCCAGCAGCGAGGGACAGGGTGGCCTCTATGAGCAGTTCTTC. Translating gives CASSEGQGGLYEQFF.

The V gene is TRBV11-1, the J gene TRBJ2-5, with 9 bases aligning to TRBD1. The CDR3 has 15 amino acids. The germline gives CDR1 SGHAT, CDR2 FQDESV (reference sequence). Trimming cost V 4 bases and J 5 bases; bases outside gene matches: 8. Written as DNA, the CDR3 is TGTGCCAGCAGCTCCCGGACAGGGGATGTGGAGACCCAGTACTTC. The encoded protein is CASSSRTGDVETQYF.

The CDR3 DNA reads TGTGCCAGCAGCTCCTTGGCAGGGAGGGCAGATACGCAGTATTTT. It codes for CASSSLAGRADTQYF. The V and J genes are TRBV5-6 and TRBJ2-3; 7 nucleotides line up with TRBD2. The CDR3 totals 15 residues. The V gene end was trimmed by 3 bases and the J gene end by 4 bases; junction bases not matched to a gene: 8. The germline V gene encodes CDR1 SGHDT and CDR2 YYEEEE.

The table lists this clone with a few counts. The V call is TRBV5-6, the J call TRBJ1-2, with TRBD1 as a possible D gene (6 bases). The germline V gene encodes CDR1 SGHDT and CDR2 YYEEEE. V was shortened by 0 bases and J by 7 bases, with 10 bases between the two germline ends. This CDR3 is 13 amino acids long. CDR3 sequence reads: CASSLGRGGGYTF. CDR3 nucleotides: TGTGCCAGCAGCTTGGGCAGGGGAGGTGGCTACACCTTC.

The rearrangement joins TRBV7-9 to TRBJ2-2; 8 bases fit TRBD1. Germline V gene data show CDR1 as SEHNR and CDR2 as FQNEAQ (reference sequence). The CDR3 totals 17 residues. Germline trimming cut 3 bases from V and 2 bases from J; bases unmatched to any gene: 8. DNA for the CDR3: TGTGCCAGCAGCTTCTCAGCCGGGACAGGTAACACCGGGGAGCTGTTTTTT. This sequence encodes CASSFSAGTGNTGELFF.

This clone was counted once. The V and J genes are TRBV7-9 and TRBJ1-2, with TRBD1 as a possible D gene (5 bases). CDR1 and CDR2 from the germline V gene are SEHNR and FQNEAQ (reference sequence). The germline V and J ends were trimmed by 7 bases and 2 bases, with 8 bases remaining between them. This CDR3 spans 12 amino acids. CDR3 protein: CASTAGNYGYTF. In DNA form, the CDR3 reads TGTGCCAGCACCGCAGGGAACTATGGCTACACCTTC.

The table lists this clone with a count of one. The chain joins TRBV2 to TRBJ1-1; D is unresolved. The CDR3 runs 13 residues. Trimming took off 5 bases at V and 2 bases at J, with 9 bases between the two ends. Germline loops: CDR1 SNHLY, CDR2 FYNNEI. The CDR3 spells CASSYSQNTEAFF. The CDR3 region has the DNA TGTGCCAGCAGTTATTCTCAAAACACTGAAGCTTTCTTT.

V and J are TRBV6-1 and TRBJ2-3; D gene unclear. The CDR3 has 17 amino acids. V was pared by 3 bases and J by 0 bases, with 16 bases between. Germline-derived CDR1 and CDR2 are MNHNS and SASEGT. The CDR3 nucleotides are TGTGCCAGCAGTGATAATAGGATCTCGATTAGCACAGATACGCAGTATTTT. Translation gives CASSDNRISISTDTQYF.

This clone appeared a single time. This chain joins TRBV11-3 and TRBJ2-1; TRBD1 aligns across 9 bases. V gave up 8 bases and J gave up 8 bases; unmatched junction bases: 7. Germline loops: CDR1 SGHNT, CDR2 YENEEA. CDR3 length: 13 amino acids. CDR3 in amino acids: CASRGQGSDEQFF. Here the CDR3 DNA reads TGTGCCAGCCGGGGACAGGGTAGCGATGAGCAGTTCTTC. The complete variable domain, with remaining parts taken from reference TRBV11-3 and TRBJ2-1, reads EAGVVQSPRYKIIEKKQPVAFWCNPISGHNTLYWYLQNLGQGPELLIRYENEEAVDDSQLPKDRFSAERLKGVDSTLKIQPAELGDSAVYLCASRGQGSDEQFFGPGTRLTVL.

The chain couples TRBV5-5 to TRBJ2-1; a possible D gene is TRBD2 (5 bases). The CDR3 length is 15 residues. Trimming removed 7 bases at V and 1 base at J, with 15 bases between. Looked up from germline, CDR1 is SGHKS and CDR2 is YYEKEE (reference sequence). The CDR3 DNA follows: TGTGCCAGCGACATTAGGGAGAAGTCCTACAATGAGCAGTTCTTC. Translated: CASDIREKSYNEQFF.

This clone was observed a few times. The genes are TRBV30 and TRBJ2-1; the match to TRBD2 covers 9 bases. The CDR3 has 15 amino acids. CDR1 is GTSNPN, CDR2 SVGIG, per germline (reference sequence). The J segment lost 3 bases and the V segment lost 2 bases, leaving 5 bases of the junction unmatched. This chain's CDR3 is CAWSSGLALYNEQFF. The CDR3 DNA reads TGTGCCTGGAGTTCGGGACTAGCTCTCTACAATGAGCAGTTCTTC.

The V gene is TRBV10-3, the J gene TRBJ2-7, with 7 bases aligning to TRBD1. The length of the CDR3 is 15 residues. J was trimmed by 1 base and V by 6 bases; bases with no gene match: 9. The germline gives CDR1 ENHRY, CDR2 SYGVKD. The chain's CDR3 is CAISDRDSASYEQYF. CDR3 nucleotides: TGTGCCATCAGCGACCGGGACAGCGCGTCCTACGAGCAGTACTTC.

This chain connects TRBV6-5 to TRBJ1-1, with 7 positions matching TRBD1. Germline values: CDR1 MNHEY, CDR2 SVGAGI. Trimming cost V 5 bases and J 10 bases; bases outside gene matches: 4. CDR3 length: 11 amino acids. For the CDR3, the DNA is TGTGCCAGCAGTACTCGGACAGGAGCTTTCTTT. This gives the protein CASSTRTGAFF.

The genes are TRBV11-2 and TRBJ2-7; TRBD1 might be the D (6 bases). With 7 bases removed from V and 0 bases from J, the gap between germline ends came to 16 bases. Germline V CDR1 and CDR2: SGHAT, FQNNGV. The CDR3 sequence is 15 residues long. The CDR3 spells CASTLGAESSYEQYF. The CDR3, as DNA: TGTGCCAGCACCTTGGGGGCCGAGAGCTCCTACGAGCAGTACTTC.

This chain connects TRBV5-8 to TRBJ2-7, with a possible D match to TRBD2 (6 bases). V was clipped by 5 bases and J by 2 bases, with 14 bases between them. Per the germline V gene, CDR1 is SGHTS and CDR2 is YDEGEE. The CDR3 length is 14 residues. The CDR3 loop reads CASRSRRGAYEQYF. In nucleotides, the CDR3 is TGTGCCAGCAGATCAAGGAGGGGAGCCTACGAGCAGTACTTC.

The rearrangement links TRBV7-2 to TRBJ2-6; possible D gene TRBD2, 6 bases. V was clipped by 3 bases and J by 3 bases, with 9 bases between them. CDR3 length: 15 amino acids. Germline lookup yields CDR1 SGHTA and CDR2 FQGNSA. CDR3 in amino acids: CASSLRDFGANVLTF. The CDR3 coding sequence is TGTGCCAGCAGCTTGCGGGACTTTGGGGCCAACGTCCTGACTTTC. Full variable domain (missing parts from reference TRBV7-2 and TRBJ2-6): GAGVSQSPSNKVTEKGKDVELRCDPISGHTALYWYRQSLGQGLEFLIYFQGNSAPDKSGLPSDRFSAERTGGSVSTLTIQRTQQEDSAVYLCASSLRDFGANVLTFGAGSRLTVL.